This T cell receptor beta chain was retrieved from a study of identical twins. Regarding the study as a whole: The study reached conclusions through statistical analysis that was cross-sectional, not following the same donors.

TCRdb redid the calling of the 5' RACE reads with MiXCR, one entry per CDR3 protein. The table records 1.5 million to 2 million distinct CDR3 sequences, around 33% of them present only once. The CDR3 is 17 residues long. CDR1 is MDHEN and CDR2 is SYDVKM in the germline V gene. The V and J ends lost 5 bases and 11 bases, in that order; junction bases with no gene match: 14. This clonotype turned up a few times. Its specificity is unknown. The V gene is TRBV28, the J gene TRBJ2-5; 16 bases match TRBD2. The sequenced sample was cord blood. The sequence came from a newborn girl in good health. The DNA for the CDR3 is TGTGCCAGCAGTCCTCCCGGGACTAGCGGGAGGGCCAGAGAGCAGTACTTC. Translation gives CASSPPGTSGRAREQYF. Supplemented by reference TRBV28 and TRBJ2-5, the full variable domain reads DVKVTQSSRYLVKRTGEKVFLECVQDMDHENMFWYRQDPGLGLRLIYFSYDVKMKEKGDIPEGYSVSREKKERFSLILESASTNQTSMYLCASSPPGTSGRAREQYFGPGTRLLVL.